Listed below are T cell receptor beta chains from one sample, sequenced in a study of T cells in localized non-small cell lung cancer. Profiling relied on immunoSEQ multiplex PCR, and the TCRdb table lists in-frame clones only, not all of them. This table holds around 9,600 clones, roughly 94% found once. The sequenced sample was peripheral blood, obtained before any cancer treatment. The receptors were sampled from a woman aged 40-70 years with stage I squamous cell lung carcinoma. CDR3s include the opening cysteine and the closing phenylalanine or tryptophan. The order of the fields is clone size, CDR3 length, J gene, V gene, CDR3 protein. Clone size, where shown, is once, few, many, or a class for clones that have expanded.

size: NA
length: 16
J: TRBJ1-6
V: TRBV2
CDR3: CASISAGSPYNSPLHF

size: NA
length: 15
J: TRBJ1-6
V: TRBV30
CDR3: CAWSEEVSYNSPLHF

size: NA
length: 11
J: TRBJ2-3
V: TRBV20-1
CDR3: CSGGAADTQYF

size: NA
length: 15
J: TRBJ2-3
V: TRBV18
CDR3: CASSSNGAGTDTQYF

size: NA
length: 17
J: TRBJ2-6
V: TRBV5-6
CDR3: CASSWQMLDSGANVLTF

size: once
length: 16
J: TRBJ1-1
V: TRBV5-1
CDR3: CASSLSGEVQNTEAFF

size: NA
length: 13
J: TRBJ1-1
V: TRBV5-1
CDR3: CASSLAAGFEAFF

size: NA
length: 15
J: TRBJ2-7
V: TRBV19
CDR3: CASSIRGNGAYEQYF

size: NA
length: 14
J: TRBJ2-2
V: TRBV5-1
CDR3: CASSLDREDGELFF

size: NA
length: 16
J: TRBJ2-7
V: TRBV15
CDR3: CATSNVLRGEDYEQYF

size: NA
length: 14
J: TRBJ1-5
V: TRBV21-1
CDR3: CASSDRGGNQPQHF

size: NA
length: 14
J: TRBJ2-2
V: TRBV5-4
CDR3: CASSYLLNTGELFF

size: NA
length: 14
J: TRBJ2-7
V: TRBV7-2
CDR3: CASSLARMGYEQYF

size: NA
length: 17
J: TRBJ2-6
V: TRBV10-2
CDR3: CASSSQYTQSRANVLTF

size: NA
length: 13
J: TRBJ1-2
V: TRBV19
CDR3: CASNEQGYYGYTF

size: NA
length: 15
J: TRBJ2-7
V: TRBV7-9
CDR3: CASSLGGANYYEQYF

size: NA
length: 15
J: TRBJ1-2
V: TRBV6-4
CDR3: CASSDIPGTGYGYTF

size: NA
length: 17
J: TRBJ1-6
V: TRBV5-8
CDR3: CASSRDRGSSYNSPLHF

size: NA
length: 13
J: TRBJ1-6
V: TRBV11-3
CDR3: CASSLGASSPLHF

size: once
length: 14
J: TRBJ2-3
V: TRBV6-4
CDR3: CASSVGLASDTQYF

size: NA
length: 16
J: TRBJ1-6
V: TRBV5-1
CDR3: CASSFSPQGADSPLHF

size: NA
length: 16
J: TRBJ2-1
V: TRBV7-6
CDR3: CASSLELAGGRNEQFF

size: NA
length: 17
J: TRBJ2-1
V: TRBV7-3
CDR3: CASSLTQSGTSGNEQFF

size: NA
length: 12
J: TRBJ1-1
V: TRBV6-5
CDR3: CASSYAGTEAFF

size: NA
length: 15
J: TRBJ1-2
V: TRBV7-3
CDR3: CASSPTTGSMYGYTF

size: NA
length: 14
J: TRBJ1-1
V: TRBV5-5
CDR3: CASSPLGGDTEAFF

size: NA
length: 13
J: TRBJ1-1
V: TRBV4-1
CDR3: CASSRYGTIGAFF

size: NA
length: 16
J: TRBJ2-1
V: TRBV4-1
CDR3: CASSQAGTGGYHEQFF

size: NA
length: 13
J: TRBJ1-5
V: TRBV27
CDR3: CASRPGSNQPQHF

size: NA
length: 11
J: TRBJ2-7
V: TRBV6-5
CDR3: CATALSDEQYF

size: NA
length: 14
J: TRBJ2-5
V: TRBV11-2
CDR3: CASSLGREKETQYF